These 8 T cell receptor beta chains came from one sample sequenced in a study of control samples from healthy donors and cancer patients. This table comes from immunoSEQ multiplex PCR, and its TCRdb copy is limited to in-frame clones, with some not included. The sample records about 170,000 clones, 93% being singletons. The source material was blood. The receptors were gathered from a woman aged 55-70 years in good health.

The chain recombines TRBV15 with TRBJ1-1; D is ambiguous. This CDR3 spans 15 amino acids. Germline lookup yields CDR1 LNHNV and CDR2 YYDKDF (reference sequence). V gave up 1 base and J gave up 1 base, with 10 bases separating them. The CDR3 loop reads CATSRGGGQNTEAFF. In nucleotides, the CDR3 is TGTGCCACCAGCAGAGGTGGAGGGCAGAACACTGAAGCTTTCTTT.

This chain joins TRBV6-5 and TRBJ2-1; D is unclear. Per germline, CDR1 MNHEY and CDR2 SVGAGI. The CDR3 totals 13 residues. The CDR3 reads CGTVRLLQNEQFF. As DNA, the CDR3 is TGTGGGACGGTCCGGCTTCTCCAGAATGAGCAGTTCTTC.

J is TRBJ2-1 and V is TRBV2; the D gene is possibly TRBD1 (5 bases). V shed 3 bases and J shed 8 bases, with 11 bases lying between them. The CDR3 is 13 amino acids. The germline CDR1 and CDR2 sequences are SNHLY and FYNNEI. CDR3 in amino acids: CASSDSGLDEQFF. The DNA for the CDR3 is TGTGCCAGCAGTGACTCAGGGCTCGATGAGCAGTTCTTC.

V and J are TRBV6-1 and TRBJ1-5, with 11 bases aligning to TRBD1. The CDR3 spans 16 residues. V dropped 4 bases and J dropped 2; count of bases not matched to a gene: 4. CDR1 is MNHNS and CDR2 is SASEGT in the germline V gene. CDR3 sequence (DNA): TGTGCCAGCAGTGGAGGACAGGGGGCCGGCAATCAGCCCCAGCATTTT. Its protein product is CASSGGQGAGNQPQHF.

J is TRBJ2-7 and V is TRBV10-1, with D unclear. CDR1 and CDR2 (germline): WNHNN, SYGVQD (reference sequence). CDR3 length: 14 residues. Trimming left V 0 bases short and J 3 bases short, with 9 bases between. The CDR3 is CASSESTAFYEQYF. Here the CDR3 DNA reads TGCGCCAGCAGTGAGTCAACGGCGTTCTACGAGCAGTACTTC.

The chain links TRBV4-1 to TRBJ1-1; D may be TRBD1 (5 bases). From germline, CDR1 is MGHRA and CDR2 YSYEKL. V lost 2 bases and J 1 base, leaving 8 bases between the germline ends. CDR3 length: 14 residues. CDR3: CASSQRTQNTEAFF. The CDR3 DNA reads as TGCGCCAGCAGCCAACGGACACAGAACACTGAAGCTTTCTTT.

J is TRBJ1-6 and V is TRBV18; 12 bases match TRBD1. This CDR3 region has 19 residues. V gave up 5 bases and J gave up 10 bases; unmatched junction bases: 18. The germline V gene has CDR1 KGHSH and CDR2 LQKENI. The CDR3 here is CASSLDGTGGDVYRSPLHF. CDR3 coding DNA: TGTGCCAGCTCATTGGACGGGACAGGGGGCGACGTATACCGATCACCCCTCCACTTT.

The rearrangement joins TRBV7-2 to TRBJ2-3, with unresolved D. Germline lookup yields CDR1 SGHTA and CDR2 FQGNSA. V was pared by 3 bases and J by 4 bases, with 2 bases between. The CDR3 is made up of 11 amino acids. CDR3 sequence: CASSLSDTQYF. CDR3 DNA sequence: TGTGCCAGCAGCTTGTCAGATACGCAGTATTTT.